What follows are 12 T cell receptor beta chains derived from one specimen sequenced in a study of cytomegalovirus exposure and HLA in healthy donors. The repertoire was sequenced with immunoSEQ multiplex PCR; TCRdb's copy has only in-frame clones and lacks some. The sample has 150,000 to 200,000 clones, roughly 84% seen once. What was sequenced was PBMCs. These receptors all come from a woman aged 25 to 45 in good health and CMV-seropositive.

This rearrangement joins TRBV27 to TRBJ2-3, with D perhaps TRBD2 (6 bases). CDR3 length equals 15 residues. Looked up from germline, CDR1 is MNHEY and CDR2 is SMNVEV (reference sequence). V was pared by 7 bases and J by 0 bases, with 14 bases between. CDR3 sequence: CASNLLAGSTDTQYF. The CDR3 nucleotides read TGTGCCAGCAACCTTCTTGCGGGGAGCACAGATACGCAGTATTTT.

J is TRBJ2-1 and V is TRBV5-6; D unresolved. V lost 2 bases and J lost 0, with 6 bases in between. The V gene's germline CDR1 is SGHDT and CDR2 YYEEEE. The CDR3 extends over 14 amino acids. The CDR3 loop is CASSLFSSYNEQFF. In DNA form, the CDR3 reads TGTGCCAGCAGCTTATTCAGCTCCTACAATGAGCAGTTCTTC.

This clone was detected only once. The rearrangement uses TRBV6-1 and TRBJ1-1; D not certain. V lost 4 bases and J 7 bases, leaving 4 bases between the germline ends. The CDR3 totals 10 residues. The germline V gene has CDR1 MNHNS and CDR2 SASEGT. Written as DNA, the CDR3 is TGTGCCAGCAGTGGCGGTGAAGCTTTCTTT. Its protein product is CASSGGEAFF.

This chain joins TRBV5-6 and TRBJ1-2; D is unclear. V was cut by 4 bases and J by 5 bases, with 15 bases left in between. The germline gives CDR1 SGHDT, CDR2 YYEEEE. The CDR3 sequence is 14 residues long. The CDR3 bases are TGTGCCAGCAGCCCCGAGGCCAGTTTATATGGCTACACCTTC. The encoded protein is CASSPEASLYGYTF.

This rearrangement joins TRBV6-6 to TRBJ2-1; 9 nucleotides line up with TRBD2. CDR1 and CDR2 from the germline V gene are MNHNY and SVGAGI (reference sequence). V was clipped by 6 bases and J by 2 bases; unmatched bases: 5. The CDR3 totals 15 residues. The CDR3, as DNA: TGTGCCAGCAGCCCTGCTAGCGGGACCTACAATGAGCAGTTCTTC. Its protein is CASSPASGTYNEQFF.

The rearrangement joins TRBV7-6 to TRBJ2-7, with TRBD2 as a possible D gene (6 bases). Germline CDR1 SGHVS, CDR2 FNYEAQ. V lost 5 bases to trimming and J lost 2 bases, with 13 bases between them. The CDR3 spans 14 residues. This chain's CDR3 is CASSPRDSTYEQYF. CDR3 DNA: TGTGCCAGCAGCCCGCGGGACTCCACCTACGAGCAGTACTTC.

The J gene is TRBJ1-2, the V gene TRBV28, with D possibly matching TRBD1 (5 bases). Germline loops: CDR1 MDHEN, CDR2 SYDVKM. Trimming stripped 2 bases from V and 6 bases from J, with 19 bases between. The CDR3 loop spans 16 amino acids. As DNA, the CDR3 is TGTGCCAGCAGTTTAGAGGGGATAGGGAGGGGTGATGGCTACACCTTC. Translation gives CASSLEGIGRGDGYTF.

This chain uses TRBV5-1 with TRBJ2-7; 7 nucleotides agree with TRBD1. The CDR3 has 15 amino acids. Losses at the gene ends were 4 bases for V and 3 bases for J; bases not matched to a gene: 10. The germline CDR1 and CDR2 sequences are SGHRS and YFSETQ. Here the CDR3 reads CASSPGTVLYYEQYF. The CDR3 DNA reads TGCGCCAGCAGCCCCGGGACAGTCCTATACTACGAGCAGTACTTC.

The V gene is TRBV6-5, the J gene TRBJ1-2, with D possibly matching TRBD1 (6 bases). The CDR3 loop spans 15 amino acids. The V gene lost 2 bases and the J gene lost 4 bases, with 14 bases spanning the gap. The V gene's germline CDR1 is MNHEY and CDR2 SVGAGI. The CDR3 nucleotides read TGTGCCAGCAGTTACGTCGGAGACAGGACCTATGGCTACACCTTC. It translates to CASSYVGDRTYGYTF.

The chain couples TRBV29-1 to TRBJ2-5; no firm D call. In germline, CDR1 is SQVTM, CDR2 ANQGSEA. V gave up 3 bases and J gave up 5 bases, with 4 bases separating them. The length of the CDR3 is 10 residues. CDR3 amino acids: CSVDRETQYF. The CDR3 DNA reads as TGCAGCGTTGATCGTGAGACCCAGTACTTC.

J is TRBJ2-7 and V is TRBV6-5; possible D gene TRBD2, 5 bases. Germline V gene data show CDR1 as MNHEY and CDR2 as SVGAGI. V lost 2 bases and J lost 4, with 12 bases in between. The CDR3 spans 14 residues. The CDR3 here is CASSYGGRVYEQYF. The DNA of the CDR3 is TGTGCCAGCAGTTACGGTGGGAGAGTGTACGAGCAGTACTTC.

The V gene is TRBV29-1, the J gene TRBJ1-1, with a possible D match to TRBD1 (6 bases). The CDR3 spans 10 residues. The germline gives CDR1 SQVTM, CDR2 ANQGSEA. Trimming took off 7 bases at V and 11 bases at J, with 14 bases between the two ends. The CDR3 protein is CSATQGRAFF. CDR3 coding DNA: TGCAGCGCAACACAGGGTAGGGCTTTCTTT.